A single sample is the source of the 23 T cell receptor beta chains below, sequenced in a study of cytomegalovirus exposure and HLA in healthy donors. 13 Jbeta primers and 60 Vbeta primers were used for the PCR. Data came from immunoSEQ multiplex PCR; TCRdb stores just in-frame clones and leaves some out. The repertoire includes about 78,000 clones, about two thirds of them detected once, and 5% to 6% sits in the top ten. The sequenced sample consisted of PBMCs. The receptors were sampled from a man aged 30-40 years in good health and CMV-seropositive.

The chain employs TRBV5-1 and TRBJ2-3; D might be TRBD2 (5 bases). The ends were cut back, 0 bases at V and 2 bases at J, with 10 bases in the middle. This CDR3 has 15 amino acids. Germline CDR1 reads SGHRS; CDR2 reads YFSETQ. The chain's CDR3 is CASSLVGGLTDTQYF. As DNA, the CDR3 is TGCGCCAGCAGCTTGGTGGGCGGGCTCACAGATACGCAGTATTTT.

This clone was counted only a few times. The CDR3 here is CASSSPGRASGNTIYF. In DNA form, the CDR3 reads TGTGCCAGCAGTTCGCCAGGGAGGGCCTCTGGAAACACCATATATTTT. This chain links TRBV28 with TRBJ1-3; the D gene is possibly TRBD1 (5 bases). Trimming cost V 4 bases and J 0 bases, with 13 bases left between them. This CDR3 is built from 16 residues. Germline assignment: CDR1 MDHEN and CDR2 SYDVKM.

The CDR3 DNA follows: TGTGCCAGCTCATTGAATCAGGGTCAAGAGACCCAGTACTTC. It codes for CASSLNQGQETQYF. The rearrangement joins TRBV18 to TRBJ2-5; D is perhaps TRBD1 (5 bases). Germline CDR1 reads KGHSH; CDR2 reads LQKENI. V lost 5 bases and J lost 2, with 12 bases in between. The length of the CDR3 is 14 residues.

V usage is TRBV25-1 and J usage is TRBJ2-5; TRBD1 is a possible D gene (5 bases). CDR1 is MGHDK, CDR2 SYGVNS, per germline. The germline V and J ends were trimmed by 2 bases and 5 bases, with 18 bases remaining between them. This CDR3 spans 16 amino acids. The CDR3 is CASSEAGAPKQETQYF. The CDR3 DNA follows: TGTGCCAGCAGTGAAGCTGGGGCCCCAAAACAGGAGACCCAGTACTTC.

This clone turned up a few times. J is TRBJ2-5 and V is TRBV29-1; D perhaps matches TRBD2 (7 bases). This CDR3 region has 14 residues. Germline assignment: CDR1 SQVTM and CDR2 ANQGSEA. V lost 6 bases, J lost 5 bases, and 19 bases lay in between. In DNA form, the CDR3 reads TGCAGCGTCGTCCGAGCGGGGAGGGGGGAGACCCAGTACTTC. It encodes CSVVRAGRGETQYF. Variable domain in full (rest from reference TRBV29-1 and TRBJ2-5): SAVISQKPSRDICQRGTSLTIQCQVDSQVTMMFWYRQQPGQSLTLIATANQGSEATYESGFVIDKFPISRPNLTFSTLTVSNMSPEDSSIYLCSVVRAGRGETQYFGPGTRLLVL.

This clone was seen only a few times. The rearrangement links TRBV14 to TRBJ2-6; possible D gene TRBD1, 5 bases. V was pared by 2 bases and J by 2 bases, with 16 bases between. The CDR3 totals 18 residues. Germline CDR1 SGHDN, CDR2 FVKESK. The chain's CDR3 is CASSQWGREGAGANVLTF. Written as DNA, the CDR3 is TGTGCCAGCAGCCAATGGGGCCGAGAAGGGGCTGGGGCCAACGTCCTGACTTTC.

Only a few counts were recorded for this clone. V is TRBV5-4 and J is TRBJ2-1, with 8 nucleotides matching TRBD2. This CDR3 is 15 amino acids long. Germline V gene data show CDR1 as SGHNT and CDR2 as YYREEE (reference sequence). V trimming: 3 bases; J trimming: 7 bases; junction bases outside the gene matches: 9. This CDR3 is CASSSLAGWGNEQFF. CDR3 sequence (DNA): TGTGCCAGCAGCTCCTTAGCGGGGTGGGGGAATGAGCAGTTCTTC.

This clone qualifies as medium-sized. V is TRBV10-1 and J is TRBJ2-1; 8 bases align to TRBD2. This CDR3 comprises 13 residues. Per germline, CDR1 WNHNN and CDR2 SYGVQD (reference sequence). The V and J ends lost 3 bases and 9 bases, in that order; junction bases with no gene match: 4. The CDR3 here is CASSDVAGSEQFF. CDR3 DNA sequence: TGCGCCAGCAGTGATGTAGCGGGGTCTGAGCAGTTCTTC.

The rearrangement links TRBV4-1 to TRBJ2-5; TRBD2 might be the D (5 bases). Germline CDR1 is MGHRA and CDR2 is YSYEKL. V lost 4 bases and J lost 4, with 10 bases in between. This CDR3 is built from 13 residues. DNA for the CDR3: TGCGCCAGCAGCCCCTCGGGGAGAGAGACCCAGTACTTC. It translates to CASSPSGRETQYF.

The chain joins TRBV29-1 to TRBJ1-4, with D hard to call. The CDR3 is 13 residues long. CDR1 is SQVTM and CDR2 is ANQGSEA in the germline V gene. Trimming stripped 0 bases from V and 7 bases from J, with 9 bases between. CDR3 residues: CSVEEVRGEKLFF. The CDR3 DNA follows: TGCAGCGTTGAAGAGGTACGCGGTGAAAAACTGTTTTTT.

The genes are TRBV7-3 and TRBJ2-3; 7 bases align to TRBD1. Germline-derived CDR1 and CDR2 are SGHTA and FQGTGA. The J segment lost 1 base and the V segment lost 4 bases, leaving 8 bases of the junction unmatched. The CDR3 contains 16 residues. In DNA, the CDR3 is TGTGCCAGCAGCTCTCCGGACAGGACCCGCACAGATACGCAGTATTTT. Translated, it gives CASSSPDRTRTDTQYF.

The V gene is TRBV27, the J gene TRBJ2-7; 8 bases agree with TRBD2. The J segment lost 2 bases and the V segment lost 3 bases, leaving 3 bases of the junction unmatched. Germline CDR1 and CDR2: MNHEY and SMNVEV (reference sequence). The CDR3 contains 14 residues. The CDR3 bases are TGTGCCAGCAGTTTTCTAGCGGGTCCCTACGAGCAGTACTTC. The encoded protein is CASSFLAGPYEQYF.

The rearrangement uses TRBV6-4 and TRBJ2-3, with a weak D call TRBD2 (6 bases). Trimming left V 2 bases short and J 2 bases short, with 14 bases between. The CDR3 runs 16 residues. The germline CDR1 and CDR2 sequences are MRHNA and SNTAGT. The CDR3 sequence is CASSDGTSFNTDTQYF. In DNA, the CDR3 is TGTGCCAGCAGTGACGGGACTTCATTTAACACAGATACGCAGTATTTT.

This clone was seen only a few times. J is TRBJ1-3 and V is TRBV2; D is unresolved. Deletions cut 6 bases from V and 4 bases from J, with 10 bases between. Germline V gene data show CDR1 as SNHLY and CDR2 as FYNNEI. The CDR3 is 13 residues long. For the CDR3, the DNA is TGTGCCAGCAGGGAGGACCGCGGAAACACCATATATTTT. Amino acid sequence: CASREDRGNTIYF.

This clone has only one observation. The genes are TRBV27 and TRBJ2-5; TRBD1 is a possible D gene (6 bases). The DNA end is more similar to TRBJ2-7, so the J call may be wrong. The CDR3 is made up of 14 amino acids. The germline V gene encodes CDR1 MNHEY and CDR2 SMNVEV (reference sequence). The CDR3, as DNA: TGTGCCAGCAGTATCTCAGGGGATCTCTACGAGCAGTACTTC. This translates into CASSISGDLYEQYF.

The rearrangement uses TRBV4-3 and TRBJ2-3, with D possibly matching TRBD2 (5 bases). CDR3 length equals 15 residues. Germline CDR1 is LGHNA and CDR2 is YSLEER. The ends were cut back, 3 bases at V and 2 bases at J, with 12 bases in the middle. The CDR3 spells CASSQFAEVTDTQYF. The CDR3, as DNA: TGCGCCAGCAGCCAGTTTGCGGAGGTCACAGATACGCAGTATTTT.

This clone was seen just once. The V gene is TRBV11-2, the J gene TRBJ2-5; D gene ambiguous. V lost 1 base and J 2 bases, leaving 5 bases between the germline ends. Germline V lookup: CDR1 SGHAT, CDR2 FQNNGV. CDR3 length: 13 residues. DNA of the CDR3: TGTGCCAGCAGCTTAGTCATGCAAGAGACCCAGTACTTC. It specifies CASSLVMQETQYF.

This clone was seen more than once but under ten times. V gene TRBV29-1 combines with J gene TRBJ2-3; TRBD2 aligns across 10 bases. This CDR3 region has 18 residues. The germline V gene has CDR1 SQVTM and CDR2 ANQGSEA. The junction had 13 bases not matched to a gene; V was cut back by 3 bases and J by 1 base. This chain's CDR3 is CSVESGASGRGGTDTQYF. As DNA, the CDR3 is TGCAGCGTTGAGTCGGGAGCTAGCGGGAGAGGGGGCACAGATACGCAGTATTTT.

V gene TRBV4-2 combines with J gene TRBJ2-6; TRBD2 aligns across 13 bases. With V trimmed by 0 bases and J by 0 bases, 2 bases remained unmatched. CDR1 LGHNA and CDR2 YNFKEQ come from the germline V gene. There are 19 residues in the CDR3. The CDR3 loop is CASSQEWTSGGSGANVLTF. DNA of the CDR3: TGTGCCAGCAGCCAAGAATGGACTAGCGGGGGCTCTGGGGCCAACGTCCTGACTTTC.

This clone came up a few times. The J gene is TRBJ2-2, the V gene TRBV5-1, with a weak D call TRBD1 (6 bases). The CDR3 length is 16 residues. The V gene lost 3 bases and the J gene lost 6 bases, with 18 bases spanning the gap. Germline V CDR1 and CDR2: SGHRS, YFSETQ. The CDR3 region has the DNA TGCGCCAGCAGCTCGACGTCAACAGGGTACGCCGGGGAGCTGTTTTTT. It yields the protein CASSSTSTGYAGELFF.

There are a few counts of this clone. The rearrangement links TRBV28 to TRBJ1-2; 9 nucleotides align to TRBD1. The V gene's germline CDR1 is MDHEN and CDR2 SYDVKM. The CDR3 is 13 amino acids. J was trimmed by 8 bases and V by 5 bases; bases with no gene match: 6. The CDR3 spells CASSRDRGSGYTF. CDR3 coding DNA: TGTGCCAGCAGTCGCGACAGGGGGAGCGGCTACACCTTC.

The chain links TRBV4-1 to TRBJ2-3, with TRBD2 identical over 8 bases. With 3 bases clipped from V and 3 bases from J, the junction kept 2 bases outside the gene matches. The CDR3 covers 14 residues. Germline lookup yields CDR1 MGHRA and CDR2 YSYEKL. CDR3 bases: TGCGCCAGCAGCCAGGGACTAGGGACAGATACGCAGTATTTT. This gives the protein CASSQGLGTDTQYF.

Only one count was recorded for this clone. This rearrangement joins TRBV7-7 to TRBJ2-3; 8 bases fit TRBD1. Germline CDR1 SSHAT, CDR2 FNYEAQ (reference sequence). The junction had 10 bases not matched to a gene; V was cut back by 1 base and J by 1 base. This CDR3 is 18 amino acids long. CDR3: CASSLGRPGQGGTDTQYF. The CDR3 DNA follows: TGTGCCAGCAGCTTAGGACGCCCAGGACAGGGTGGCACAGATACGCAGTATTTT.